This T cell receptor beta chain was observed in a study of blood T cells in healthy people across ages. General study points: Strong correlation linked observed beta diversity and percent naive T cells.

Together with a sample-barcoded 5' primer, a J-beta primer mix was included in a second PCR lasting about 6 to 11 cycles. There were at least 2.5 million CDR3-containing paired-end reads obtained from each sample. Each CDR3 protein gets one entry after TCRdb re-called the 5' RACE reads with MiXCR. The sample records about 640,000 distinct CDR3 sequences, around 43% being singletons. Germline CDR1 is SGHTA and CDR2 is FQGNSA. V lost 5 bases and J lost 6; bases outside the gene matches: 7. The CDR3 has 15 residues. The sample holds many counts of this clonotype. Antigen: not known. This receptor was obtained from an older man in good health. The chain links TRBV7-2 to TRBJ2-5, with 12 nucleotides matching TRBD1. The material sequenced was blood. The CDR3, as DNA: TGTGCCAGCAGCGAGCGGGACAGGGGGCGTCAGACCCAGTACTTC. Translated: CASSERDRGRQTQYF.